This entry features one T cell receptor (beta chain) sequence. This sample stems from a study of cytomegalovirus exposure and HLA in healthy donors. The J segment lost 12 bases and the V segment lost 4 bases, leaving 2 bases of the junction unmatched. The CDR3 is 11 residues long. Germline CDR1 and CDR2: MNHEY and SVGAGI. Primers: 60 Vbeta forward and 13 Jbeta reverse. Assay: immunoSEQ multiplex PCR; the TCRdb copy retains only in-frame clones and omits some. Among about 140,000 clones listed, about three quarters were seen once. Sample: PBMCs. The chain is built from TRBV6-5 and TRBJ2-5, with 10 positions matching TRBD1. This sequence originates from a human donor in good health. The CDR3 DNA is TGTGCCAGCAGTTGGGGGACAGGGGAGTACTTC. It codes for CASSWGTGEYF.